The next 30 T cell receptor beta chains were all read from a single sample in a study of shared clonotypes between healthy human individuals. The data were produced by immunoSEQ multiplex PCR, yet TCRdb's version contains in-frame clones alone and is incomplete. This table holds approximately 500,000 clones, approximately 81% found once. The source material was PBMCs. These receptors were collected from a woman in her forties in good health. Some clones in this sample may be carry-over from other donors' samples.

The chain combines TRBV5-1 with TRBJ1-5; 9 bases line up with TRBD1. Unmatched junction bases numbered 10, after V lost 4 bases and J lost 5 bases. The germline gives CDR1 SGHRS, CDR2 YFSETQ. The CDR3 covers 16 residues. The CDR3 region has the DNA TGCGCCAGCAGCCAGACCCCGGGACAGGGCTATCAGCCCCAGCATTTT. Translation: CASSQTPGQGYQPQHF.

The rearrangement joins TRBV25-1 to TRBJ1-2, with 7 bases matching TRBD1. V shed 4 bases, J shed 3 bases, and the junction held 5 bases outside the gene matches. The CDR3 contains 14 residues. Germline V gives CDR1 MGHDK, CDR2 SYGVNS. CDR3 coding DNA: TGTGCCAGCAGTGGGACAGGAAACGACTATGGCTACACCTTC. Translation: CASSGTGNDYGYTF.

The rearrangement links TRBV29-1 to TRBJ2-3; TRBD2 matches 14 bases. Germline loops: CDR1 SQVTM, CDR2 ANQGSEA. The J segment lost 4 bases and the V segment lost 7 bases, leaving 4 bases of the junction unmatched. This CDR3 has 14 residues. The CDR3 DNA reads TGCAGCGCCGGGACTAGCGGGAGTCCAGATACGCAGTATTTT. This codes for CSAGTSGSPDTQYF.

The CDR3 sequence is CASSARGNTGELFF. The CDR3 nucleotides are TGTGCCAGCAGCGCTAGGGGGAACACCGGGGAGCTGTTTTTT. The chain employs TRBV2 and TRBJ2-2, with TRBD1 as a possible D gene (5 bases). The CDR3 consists of 14 residues. Trimming took off 6 bases at V and 1 base at J, with 9 bases between the two ends. Germline V gene data show CDR1 as SNHLY and CDR2 as FYNNEI.

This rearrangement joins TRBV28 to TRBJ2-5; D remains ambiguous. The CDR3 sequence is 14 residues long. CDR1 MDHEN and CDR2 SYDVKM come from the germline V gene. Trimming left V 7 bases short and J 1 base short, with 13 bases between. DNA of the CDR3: TGTGCCAGCAAACCCCATCGAATCCAAGAGACCCAGTACTTC. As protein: CASKPHRIQETQYF. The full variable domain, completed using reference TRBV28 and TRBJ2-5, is DVKVTQSSRYLVKRTGEKVFLECVQDMDHENMFWYRQDPGLGLRLIYFSYDVKMKEKGDIPEGYSVSREKKERFSLILESASTNQTSMYLCASKPHRIQETQYFGPGTRLLVL.

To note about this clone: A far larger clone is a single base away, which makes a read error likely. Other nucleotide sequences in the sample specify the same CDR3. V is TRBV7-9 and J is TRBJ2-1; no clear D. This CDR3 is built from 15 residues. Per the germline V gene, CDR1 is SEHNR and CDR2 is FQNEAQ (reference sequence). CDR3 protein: CASSLVPEAYNEQFF. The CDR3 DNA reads TGCGCCAGCAGCTTAGTTCCAGAGGCCTACAATGAGCAGTTCTTC.

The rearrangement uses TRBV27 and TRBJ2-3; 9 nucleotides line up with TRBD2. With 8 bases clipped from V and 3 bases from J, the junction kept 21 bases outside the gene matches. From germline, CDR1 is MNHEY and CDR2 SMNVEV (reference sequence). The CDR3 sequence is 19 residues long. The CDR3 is CASRPAGGPFGERTDTQYF. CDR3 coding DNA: TGTGCCAGCCGACCGGCGGGAGGGCCGTTTGGCGAGCGGACAGATACGCAGTATTTT.

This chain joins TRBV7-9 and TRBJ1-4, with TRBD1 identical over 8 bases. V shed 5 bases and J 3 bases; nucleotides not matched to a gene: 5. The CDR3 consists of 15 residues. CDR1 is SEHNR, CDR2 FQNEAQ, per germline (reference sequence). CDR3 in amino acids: CASSRGQGPNEKLFF. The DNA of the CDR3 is TGTGCCAGCAGCAGAGGACAGGGACCTAATGAAAAACTGTTTTTT.

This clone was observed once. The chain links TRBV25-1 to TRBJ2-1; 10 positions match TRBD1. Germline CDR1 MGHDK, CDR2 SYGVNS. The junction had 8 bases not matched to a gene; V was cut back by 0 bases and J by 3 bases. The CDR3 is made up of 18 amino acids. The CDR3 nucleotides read TGTGCCAGCAGTGAATATGGCGGTCGGACAGGGGGCTACAATGAGCAGTTCTTC. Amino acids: CASSEYGGRTGGYNEQFF.

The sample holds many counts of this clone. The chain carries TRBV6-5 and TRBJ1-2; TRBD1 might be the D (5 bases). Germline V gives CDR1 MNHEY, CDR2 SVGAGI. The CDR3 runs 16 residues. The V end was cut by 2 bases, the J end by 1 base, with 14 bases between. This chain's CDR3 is CASSYLSRGINYGYTF. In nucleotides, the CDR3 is TGTGCCAGCAGTTACCTCTCGCGGGGGATTAACTATGGCTACACCTTC.

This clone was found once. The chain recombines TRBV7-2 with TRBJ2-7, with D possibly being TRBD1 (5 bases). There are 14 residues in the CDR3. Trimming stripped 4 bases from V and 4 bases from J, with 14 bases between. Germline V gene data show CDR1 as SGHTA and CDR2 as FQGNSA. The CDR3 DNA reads TGTGCCAGCAGCTCCACGACAGAGAAATACGAGCAGTACTTC. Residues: CASSSTTEKYEQYF.

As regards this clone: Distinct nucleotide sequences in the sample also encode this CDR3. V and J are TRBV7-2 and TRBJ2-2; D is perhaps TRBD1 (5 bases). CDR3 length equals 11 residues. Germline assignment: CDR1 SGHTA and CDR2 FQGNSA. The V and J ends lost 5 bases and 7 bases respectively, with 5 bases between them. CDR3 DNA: TGTGCCAGCAGCAGGGGCGGGGAGCTGTTTTTT. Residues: CASSRGGELFF.

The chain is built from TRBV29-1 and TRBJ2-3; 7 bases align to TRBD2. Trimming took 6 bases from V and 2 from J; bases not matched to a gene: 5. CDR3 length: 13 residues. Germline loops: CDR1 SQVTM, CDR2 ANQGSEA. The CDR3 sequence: CSVAGTITDTQYF. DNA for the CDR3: TGCAGCGTAGCGGGAACCATCACAGATACGCAGTATTTT.

For the CDR3, the DNA is TGTGCCAGCAGGGGGGCGGGAGGGCGAAATGAGCAGTTCTTC. Its protein is CASRGAGGRNEQFF. V is TRBV6-1 and J is TRBJ2-1; 9 bases are a match to TRBD2. Germline loops: CDR1 MNHNS, CDR2 SASEGT. V was clipped by 6 bases and J by 7 bases; unmatched bases: 7. CDR3 size: 14 residues.

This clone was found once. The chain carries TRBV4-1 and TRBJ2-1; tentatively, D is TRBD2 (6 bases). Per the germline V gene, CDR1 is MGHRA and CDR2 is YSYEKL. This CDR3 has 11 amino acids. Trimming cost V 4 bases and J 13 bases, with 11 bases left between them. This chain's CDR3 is CASSRLGSQFF. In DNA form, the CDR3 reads TGCGCCAGCAGCCGACTAGGATCACAGTTCTTC.

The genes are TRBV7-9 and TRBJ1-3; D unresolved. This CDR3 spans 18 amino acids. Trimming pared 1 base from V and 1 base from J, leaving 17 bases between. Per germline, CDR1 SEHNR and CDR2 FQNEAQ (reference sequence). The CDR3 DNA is TGTGCCAGCAGCTTAGGTTATTACGGTGAACCGTCTGGAAACACCATATATTTT. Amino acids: CASSLGYYGEPSGNTIYF.

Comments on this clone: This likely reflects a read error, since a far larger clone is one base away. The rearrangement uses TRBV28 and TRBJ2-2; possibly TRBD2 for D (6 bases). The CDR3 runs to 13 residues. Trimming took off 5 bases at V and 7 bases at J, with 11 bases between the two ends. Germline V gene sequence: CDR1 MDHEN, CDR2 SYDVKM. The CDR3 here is CASSRVGGGELFF. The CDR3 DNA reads TGTGCCAGCAGTCGAGTCGGGGGCGGGGAGCTGTTTTTT.

The CDR3, as DNA: TGTGCCAGCAGTGGACCTCCCGGGACCGGTCGTGGAAACACCATATATTTT. Its translation: CASSGPPGTGRGNTIYF. The chain employs TRBV6-1 and TRBJ1-3; D is perhaps TRBD1 (5 bases). The length of the CDR3 is 17 residues. Germline V gene sequence: CDR1 MNHNS, CDR2 SASEGT. V was trimmed by 4 bases and J by 3 bases, leaving 19 bases between them.

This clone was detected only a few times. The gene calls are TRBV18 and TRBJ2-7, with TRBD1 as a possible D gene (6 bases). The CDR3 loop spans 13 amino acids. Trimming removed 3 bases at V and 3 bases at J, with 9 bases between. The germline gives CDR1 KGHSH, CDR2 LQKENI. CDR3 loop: CASSPGHGYEQYF. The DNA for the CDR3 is TGTGCCAGCTCACCGGGACACGGCTACGAGCAGTACTTC. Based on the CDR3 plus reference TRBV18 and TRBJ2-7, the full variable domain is NAGVMQNPRHLVRRRGQEARLRCSPMKGHSHVYWYRQLPEEGLKFMVYLQKENIIDESGMPKERFSAEFPKEGPSILRIQQVVRGDSAAYFCASSPGHGYEQYFGPGTRLTVT.

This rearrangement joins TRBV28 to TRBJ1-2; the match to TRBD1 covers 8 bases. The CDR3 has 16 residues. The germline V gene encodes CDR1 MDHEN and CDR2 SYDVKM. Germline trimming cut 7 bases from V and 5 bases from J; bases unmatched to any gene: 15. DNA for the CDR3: TGTGCCAGCAACGAGGCAGGGGGCCCTGAAAATTATGGCTACACCTTC. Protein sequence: CASNEAGGPENYGYTF.

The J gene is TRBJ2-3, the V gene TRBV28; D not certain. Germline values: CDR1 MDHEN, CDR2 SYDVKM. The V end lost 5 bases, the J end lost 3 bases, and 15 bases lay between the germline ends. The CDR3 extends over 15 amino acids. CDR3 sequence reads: CASSGSGWLTDTQYF. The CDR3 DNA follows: TGTGCCAGCAGTGGTAGTGGGTGGTTGACAGATACGCAGTATTTT.

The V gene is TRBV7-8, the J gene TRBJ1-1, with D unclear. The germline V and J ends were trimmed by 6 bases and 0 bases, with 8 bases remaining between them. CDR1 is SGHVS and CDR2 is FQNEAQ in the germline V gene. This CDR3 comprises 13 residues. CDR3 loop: CASRLHLNTEAFF. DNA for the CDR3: TGTGCCAGCAGGCTGCACCTGAACACTGAAGCTTTCTTT. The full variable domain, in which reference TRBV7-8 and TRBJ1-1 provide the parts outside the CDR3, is GAGVSQSPRYKVAKRGQDVALRCDPISGHVSLFWYQQALGQGPEFLTYFQNEAQLDKSGLPSDRFFAERPEGSVSTLKIQRTQQEDSAVYLCASRLHLNTEAFFGQGTRLTVV.

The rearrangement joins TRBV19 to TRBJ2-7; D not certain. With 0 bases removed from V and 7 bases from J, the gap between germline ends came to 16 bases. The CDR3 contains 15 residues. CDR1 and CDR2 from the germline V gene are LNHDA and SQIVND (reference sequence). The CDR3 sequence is CASSIDRALAMEQYF. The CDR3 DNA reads TGTGCCAGTAGTATAGATCGGGCCCTTGCGATGGAGCAGTACTTC.

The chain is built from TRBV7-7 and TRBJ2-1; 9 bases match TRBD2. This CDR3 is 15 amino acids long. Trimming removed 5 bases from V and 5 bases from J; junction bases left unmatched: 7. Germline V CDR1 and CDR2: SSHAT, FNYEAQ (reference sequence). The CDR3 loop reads CASSTGTSSHNEQFF. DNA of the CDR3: TGTGCCAGCAGCACCGGGACTAGCTCTCACAATGAGCAGTTCTTC.

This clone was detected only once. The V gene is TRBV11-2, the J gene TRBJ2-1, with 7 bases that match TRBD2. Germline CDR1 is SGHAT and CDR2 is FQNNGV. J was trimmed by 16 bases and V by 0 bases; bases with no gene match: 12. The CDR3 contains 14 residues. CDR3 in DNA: TGTGCCAGCAGCTTAGATTTTTCGAGCGGGATTCACTTCTTC. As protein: CASSLDFSSGIHFF. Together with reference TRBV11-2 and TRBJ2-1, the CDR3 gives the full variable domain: EAGVAQSPRYKIIEKRQSVAFWCNPISGHATLYWYQQILGQGPKLLIQFQNNGVVDDSQLPKDRFSAERLKGVDSTLKIQPAKLEDSAVYLCASSLDFSSGIHFFGPGTRLTVL.

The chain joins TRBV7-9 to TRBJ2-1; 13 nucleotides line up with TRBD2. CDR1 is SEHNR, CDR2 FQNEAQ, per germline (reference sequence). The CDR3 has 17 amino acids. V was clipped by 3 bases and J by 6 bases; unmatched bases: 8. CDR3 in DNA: TGTGCCAGCAGCTTGGCACCCGGACTAGCGGGAGCCAATGAGCAGTTCTTC. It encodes CASSLAPGLAGANEQFF.

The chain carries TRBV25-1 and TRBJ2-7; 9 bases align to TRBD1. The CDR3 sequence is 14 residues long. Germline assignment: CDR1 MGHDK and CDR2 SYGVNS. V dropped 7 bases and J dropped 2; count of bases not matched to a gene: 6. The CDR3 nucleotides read TGTGCCAGCACCCGGACAGGGGAGGCCTACGAGCAGTACTTC. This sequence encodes CASTRTGEAYEQYF.

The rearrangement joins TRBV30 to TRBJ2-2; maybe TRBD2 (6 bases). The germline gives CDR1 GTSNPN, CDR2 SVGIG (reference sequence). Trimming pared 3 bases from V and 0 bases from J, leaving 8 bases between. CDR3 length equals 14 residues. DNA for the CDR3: TGTGCCTGGAGATCTAGCGCGAACACCGGGGAGCTGTTTTTT. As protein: CAWRSSANTGELFF. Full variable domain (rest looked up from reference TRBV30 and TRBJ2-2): SQTIHQWPATLVQPVGSPLSLECTVEGTSNPNLYWYRQAAGRGLQLLFYSVGIGQISSEVPQNLSASRPQDRQFILSSKKLLLSDSGFYLCAWRSSANTGELFFGEGSRLTVL.

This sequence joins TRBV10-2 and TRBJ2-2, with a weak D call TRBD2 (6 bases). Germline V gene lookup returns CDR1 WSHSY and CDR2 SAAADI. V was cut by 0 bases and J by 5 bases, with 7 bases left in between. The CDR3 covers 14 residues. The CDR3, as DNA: TGCGCCAGCAGTGAGTCGGGGGGAACCGGGGAGCTGTTTTTT. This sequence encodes CASSESGGTGELFF.

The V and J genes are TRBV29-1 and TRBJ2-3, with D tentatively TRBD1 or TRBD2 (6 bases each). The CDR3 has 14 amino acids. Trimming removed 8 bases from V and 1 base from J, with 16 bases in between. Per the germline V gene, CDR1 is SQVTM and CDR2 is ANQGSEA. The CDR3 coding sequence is TGCAGCACAAAACCGGGGGCAGGCACAGATACGCAGTATTTT. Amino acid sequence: CSTKPGAGTDTQYF.